The present T cell receptor beta chain was sequenced within a study of identical twins. The V gene lost 4 bases and the J gene lost 4 bases, with 10 bases spanning the gap. This CDR3 contains 13 residues. Germline CDR1 and CDR2: SNHLY and FYNNEI. Each CDR3 protein is one row after TCRdb ran MiXCR on the 5' RACE reads. The sample lists some 230,000 distinct CDR3 sequences; over 5% were seen once. The same sample was also studied in work on T cells expressing NK-cell markers.

The receptor's source is a woman between 18 and 29 years old in good health. This rearrangement joins TRBV2 to TRBJ2-5; D is possibly TRBD2 (6 bases). The sample was CD8+ T cells sorted from blood. The CDR3: CASSVLGGETQYF. CDR3 coding DNA: TGTGCCAGCAGTGTTCTCGGGGGAGAGACCCAGTACTTC.